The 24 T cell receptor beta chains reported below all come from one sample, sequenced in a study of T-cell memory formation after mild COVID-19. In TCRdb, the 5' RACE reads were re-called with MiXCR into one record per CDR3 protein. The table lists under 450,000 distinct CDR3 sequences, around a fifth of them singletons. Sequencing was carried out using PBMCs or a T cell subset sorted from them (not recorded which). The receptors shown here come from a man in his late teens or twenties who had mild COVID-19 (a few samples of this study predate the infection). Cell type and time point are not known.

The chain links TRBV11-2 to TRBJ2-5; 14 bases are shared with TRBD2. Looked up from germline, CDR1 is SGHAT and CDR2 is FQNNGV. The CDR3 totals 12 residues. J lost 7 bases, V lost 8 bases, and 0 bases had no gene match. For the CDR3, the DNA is TGTGCCAGCGGGACTAGCGGGGGGACCCAGTACTTC. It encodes CASGTSGGTQYF.

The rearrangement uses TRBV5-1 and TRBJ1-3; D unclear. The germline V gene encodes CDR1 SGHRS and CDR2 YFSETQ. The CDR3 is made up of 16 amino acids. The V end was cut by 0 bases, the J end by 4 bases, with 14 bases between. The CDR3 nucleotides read TGCGCCAGCAGCTTGGTAGGTCCTGGAAACGGAAACACCATATATTTT. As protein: CASSLVGPGNGNTIYF.

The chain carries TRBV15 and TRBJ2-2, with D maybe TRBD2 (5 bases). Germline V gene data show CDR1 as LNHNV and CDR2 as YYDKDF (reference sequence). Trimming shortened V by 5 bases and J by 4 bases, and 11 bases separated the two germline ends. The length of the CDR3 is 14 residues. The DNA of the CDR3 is TGTGCCACCAGCTTCGGGGTTTTCACCGGGGAGCTGTTTTTT. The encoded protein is CATSFGVFTGELFF.

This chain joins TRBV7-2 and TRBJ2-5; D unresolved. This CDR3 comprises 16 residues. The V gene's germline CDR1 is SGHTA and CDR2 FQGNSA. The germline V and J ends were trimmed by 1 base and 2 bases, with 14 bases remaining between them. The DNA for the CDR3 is TGTGCCAGCAGCTTAGTTGTCAGCACCAGGCAAGAGACCCAGTACTTC. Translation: CASSLVVSTRQETQYF.

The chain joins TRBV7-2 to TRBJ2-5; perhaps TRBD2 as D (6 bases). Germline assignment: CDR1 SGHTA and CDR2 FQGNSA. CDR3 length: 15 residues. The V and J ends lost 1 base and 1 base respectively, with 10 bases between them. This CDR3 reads CASSLVSSVQETQYF. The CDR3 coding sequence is TGTGCCAGCAGCTTAGTTTCTAGCGTCCAAGAGACCCAGTACTTC.

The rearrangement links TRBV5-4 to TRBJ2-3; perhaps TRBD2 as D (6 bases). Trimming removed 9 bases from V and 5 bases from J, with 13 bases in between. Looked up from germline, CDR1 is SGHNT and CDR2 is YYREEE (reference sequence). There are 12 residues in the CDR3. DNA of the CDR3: TGTGCCATTCCGTGGAGGGGAGATACGCAGTATTTT. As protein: CAIPWRGDTQYF.

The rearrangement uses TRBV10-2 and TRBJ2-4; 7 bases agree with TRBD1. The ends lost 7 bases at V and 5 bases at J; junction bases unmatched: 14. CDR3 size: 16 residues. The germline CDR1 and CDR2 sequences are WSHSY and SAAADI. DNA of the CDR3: TGCGCCAGCATGATAGGGGGCAAGCCCTATCAAAACATTCAGTACTTC. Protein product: CASMIGGKPYQNIQYF.

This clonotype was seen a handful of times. DNA for the CDR3: TGTGCCAGCAGGGCCGGGGGTATTACAGATACGCAGTATTTT. Its translation: CASRAGGITDTQYF. This chain joins TRBV28 and TRBJ2-3; D might be TRBD2 (6 bases). The CDR3 contains 14 residues. Trimming pared 6 bases from V and 3 bases from J, leaving 13 bases between. CDR1 is MDHEN, CDR2 SYDVKM, per germline.

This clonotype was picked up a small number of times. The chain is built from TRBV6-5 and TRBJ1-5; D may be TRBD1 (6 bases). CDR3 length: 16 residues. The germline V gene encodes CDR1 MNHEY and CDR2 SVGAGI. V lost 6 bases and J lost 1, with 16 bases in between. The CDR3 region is CASRLPRTESNQPQHF. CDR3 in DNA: TGTGCCAGCAGACTTCCCAGGACAGAAAGCAATCAGCCCCAGCATTTT.

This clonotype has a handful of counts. CDR3 coding DNA: TGCGCCAGCAGCTTGGTGGGGACGGTGAACTATGGCTACACCTTC. This codes for CASSLVGTVNYGYTF. The chain has TRBV5-1 and TRBJ1-2; possible D gene TRBD1, 5 bases. Trimming left V 0 bases short and J 2 bases short, with 11 bases between. The CDR3 contains 15 residues. Germline V gives CDR1 SGHRS, CDR2 YFSETQ.

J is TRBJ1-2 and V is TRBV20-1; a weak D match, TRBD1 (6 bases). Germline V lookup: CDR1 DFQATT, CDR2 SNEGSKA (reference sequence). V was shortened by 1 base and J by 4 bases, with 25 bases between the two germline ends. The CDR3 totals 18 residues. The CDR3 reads CSARASLFGGATTYGYTF. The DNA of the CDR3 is TGCAGTGCTAGAGCCTCGTTGTTTGGGGGCGCCACGACCTATGGCTACACCTTC.

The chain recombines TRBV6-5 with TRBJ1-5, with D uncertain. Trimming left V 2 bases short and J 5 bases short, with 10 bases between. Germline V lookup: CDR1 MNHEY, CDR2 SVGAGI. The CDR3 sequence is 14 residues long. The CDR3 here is CASSYQAGDQPQHF. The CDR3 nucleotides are TGTGCCAGCAGTTACCAGGCAGGAGATCAGCCCCAGCATTTT.

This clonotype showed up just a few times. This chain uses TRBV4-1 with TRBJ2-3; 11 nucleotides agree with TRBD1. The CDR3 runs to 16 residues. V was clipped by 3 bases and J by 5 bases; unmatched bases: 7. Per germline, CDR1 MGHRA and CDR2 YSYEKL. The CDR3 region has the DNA TGCGCCAGCAGCCACCTAGGACAGGGGGCTGGAGATACGCAGTATTTT. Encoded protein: CASSHLGQGAGDTQYF.

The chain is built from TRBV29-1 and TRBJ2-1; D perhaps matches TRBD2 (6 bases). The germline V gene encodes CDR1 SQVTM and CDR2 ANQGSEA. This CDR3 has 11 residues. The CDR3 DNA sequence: TGCTCCGGGGGAGATTACAATGAGCAGTTCTTC. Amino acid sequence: CSGGDYNEQFF.

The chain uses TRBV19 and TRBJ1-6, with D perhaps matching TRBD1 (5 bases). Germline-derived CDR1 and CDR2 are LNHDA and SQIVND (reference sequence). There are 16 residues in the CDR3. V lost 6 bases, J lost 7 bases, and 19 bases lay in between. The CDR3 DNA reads TGTGCCAGTAGCCCGACCGGGACCCGCCGGAATTCACCCCTCCACTTT. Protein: CASSPTGTRRNSPLHF.

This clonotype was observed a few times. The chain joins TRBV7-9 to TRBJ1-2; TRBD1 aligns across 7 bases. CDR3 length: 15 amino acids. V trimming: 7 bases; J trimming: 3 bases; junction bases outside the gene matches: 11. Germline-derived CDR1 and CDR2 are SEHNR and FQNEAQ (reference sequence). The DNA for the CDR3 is TGTGCCAGCAATAGAGGGGGCCAGGGGGACTATGGCTACACCTTC. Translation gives CASNRGGQGDYGYTF.

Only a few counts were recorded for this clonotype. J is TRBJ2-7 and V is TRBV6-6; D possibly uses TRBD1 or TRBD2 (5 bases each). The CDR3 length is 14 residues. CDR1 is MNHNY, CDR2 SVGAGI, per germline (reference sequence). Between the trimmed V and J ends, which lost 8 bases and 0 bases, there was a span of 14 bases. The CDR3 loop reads CASGPGQGSYEQYF. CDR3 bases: TGTGCCAGCGGCCCGGGGCAAGGCTCCTACGAGCAGTACTTC.

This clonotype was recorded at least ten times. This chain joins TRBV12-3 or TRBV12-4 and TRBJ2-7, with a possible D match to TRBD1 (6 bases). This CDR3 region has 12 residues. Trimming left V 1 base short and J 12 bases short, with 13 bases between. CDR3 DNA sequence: TGTGCCAGCAGTTTAGGGACAGCCTCGCTGTACGTC. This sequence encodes CASSLGTASLYV.

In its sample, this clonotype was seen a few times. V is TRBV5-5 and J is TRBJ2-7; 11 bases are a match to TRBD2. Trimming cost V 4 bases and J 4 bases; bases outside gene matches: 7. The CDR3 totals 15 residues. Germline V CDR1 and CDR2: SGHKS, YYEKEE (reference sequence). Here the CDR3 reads CASSPVPSGGYEQYF. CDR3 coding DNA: TGTGCCAGCAGCCCGGTCCCTAGCGGGGGGTACGAGCAGTACTTC.

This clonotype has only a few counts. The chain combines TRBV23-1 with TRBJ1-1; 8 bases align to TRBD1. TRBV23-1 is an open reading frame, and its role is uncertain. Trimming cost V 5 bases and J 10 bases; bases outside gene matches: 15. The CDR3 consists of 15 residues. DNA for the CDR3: TGCGCCAGCAGTAGGGGGTCCAGACAGGGGTGCTTAGCTTTCTTT. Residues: CASSRGSRQGCLAFF.

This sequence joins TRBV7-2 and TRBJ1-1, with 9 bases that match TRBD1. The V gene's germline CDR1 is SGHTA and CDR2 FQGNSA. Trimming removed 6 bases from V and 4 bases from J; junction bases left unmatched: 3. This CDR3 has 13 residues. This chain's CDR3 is CASSDRGSTEAFF. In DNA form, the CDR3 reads TGTGCCAGCAGTGACAGGGGGAGCACTGAAGCTTTCTTT.

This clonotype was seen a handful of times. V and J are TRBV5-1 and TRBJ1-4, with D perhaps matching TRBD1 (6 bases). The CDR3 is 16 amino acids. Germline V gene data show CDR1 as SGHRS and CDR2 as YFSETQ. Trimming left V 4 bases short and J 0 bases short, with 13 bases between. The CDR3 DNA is TGCGCCAGCAGCCCGTCGGGGGCCCCAACTAATGAAAAACTGTTTTTT. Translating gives CASSPSGAPTNEKLFF.

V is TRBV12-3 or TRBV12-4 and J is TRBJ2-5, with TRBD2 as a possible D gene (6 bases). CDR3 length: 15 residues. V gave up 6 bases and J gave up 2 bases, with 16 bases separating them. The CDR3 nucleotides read TGTGCCAGCAGGGGCGGGACTCCGGATCAAGAGACCCAGTACTTC. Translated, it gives CASRGGTPDQETQYF.

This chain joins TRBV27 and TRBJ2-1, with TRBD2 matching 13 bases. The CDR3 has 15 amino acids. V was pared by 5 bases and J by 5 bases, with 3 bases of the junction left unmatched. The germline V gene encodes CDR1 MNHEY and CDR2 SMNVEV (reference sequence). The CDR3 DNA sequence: TGTGCCAGCAGTGCCGGGACTAGCGGGAACAATGAGCAGTTCTTC. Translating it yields CASSAGTSGNNEQFF.